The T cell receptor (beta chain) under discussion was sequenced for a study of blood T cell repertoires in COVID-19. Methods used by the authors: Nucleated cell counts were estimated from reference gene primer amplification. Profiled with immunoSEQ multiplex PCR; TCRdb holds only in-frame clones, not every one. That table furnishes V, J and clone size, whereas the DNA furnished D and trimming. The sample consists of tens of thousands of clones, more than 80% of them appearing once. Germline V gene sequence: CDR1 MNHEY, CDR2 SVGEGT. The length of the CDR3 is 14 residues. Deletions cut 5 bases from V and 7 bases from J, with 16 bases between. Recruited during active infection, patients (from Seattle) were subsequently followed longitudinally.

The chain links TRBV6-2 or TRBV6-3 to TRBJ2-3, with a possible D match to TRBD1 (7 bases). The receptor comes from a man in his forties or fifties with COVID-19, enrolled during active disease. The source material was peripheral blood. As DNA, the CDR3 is TGTGCCAGCAGTCGGACAGGAGGGGCCCATACGCAGTATTTT. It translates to CASSRTGGAHTQYF.